This TCR beta chain was identified during a study of blood T cells in healthy people across ages. Whole-study results and caveats: Among T cells, TCR beta diversity per million cells dropped roughly linearly as age rose. The study could not conclusively compare naive and antigen-experienced cells, given its unsorted PBMCs.

Combining a sample-barcoded 5' primer with a J-beta primer mix, a second PCR ran for about 7 to 12 cycles. Every cDNA molecule carried a tag from a template-switch adaptor bearing 12 random nucleotides. TCRdb recomputed calls from the 5' RACE reads with MiXCR, one row per CDR3 protein. The repertoire has around 1.5 million distinct CDR3 sequences, about 35% of them found once; the top ten carry about 10%. As concerns this clonotype: What it recognizes is unknown.

This receptor was taken from a woman in her twenties or thirties in good health. The source material was blood.

The CDR3 DNA reads TGTGCCAGCAACGCAGATCACGGGACAACGCATGGCTACACCTTC. As protein: CASNADHGTTHGYTF. J is TRBJ1-2 and V is TRBV6-1, with D maybe TRBD1 (6 bases). CDR3 size: 15 residues. V was shortened by 7 bases and J by 6 bases, with 21 bases between the two germline ends. Germline-derived CDR1 and CDR2 are MNHNS and SASEGT.